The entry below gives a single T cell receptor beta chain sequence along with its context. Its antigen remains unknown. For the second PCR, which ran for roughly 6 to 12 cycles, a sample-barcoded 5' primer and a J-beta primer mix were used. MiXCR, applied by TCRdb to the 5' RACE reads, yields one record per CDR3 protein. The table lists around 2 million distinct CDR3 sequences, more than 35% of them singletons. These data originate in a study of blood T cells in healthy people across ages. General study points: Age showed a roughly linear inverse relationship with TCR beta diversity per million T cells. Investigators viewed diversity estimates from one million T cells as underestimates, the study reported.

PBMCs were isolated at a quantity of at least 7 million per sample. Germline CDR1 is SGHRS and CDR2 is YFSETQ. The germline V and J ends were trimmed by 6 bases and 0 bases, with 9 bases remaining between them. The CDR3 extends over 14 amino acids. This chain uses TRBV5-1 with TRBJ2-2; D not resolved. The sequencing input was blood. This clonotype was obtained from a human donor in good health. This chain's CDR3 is CASMAQTNTGELFF. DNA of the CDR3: TGCGCCAGCATGGCGCAGACGAACACCGGGGAGCTGTTTTTT. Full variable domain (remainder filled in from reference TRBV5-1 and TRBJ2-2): KAGVTQTPRYLIKTRGQQVTLSCSPISGHRSVSWYQQTPGQGLQFLFEYFSETQRNKGNFPGRFSGRQFSNSRSEMNVSTLELGDSALYLCASMAQTNTGELFFGEGSRLTVL.